These T cell receptor beta chains were read from a single sample in a study of blood T cell repertoires in COVID-19. Only in-frame clones appear in the TCRdb table, and some are missing; sequencing was by immunoSEQ multiplex PCR. Among about 480,000 clones, 88% were seen once, and the ten largest hold approximately 1.8%. Input material: PBMCs or T cells enriched from blood (not recorded which). These receptors came from a woman aged 40 to 50 who had recovered from COVID-19. Each CDR3 is given with its conserved first and last residue. Each record gives: J gene, CDR3 length, V gene, D gene, CDR3 protein, CDR3 DNA. The D gene is left open where the match is weak.

TRBJ2-5 12 TRBV29-1 NA CSVADGQETQYF TGCAGCGTTGCAGACGGCCAAGAGACCCAGTACTTC
TRBJ2-1 17 TRBV2 TRBD2 CASIAGTSGKGYNEQFF TGTGCCAGCATTGCCGGGACTAGCGGGAAAGGCTACAATGAGCAGTTCTTC
TRBJ1-3 16 TRBV4-3 TRBD1 CASSRAGQRYGNTIYF TGCGCCAGCAGCCGCGCGGGACAGAGGTATGGAAACACCATATATTTT
TRBJ2-2 14 TRBV10-3 NA CAISGRGATGELFF TGTGCCATCAGTGGCAGGGGGGCCACCGGGGAGCTGTTTTTT
TRBJ2-3 15 TRBV7-8 TRBD2 CASSWTSGRVNTQYF TGTGCCAGCAGCTGGACTAGCGGGAGGGTAAATACGCAGTATTTT
TRBJ1-5 16 TRBV19 NA CASTPDTEQGYQPQHF TGTGCCAGTACCCCCGATACGGAACAGGGATATCAGCCCCAGCATTTT
TRBJ1-3 15 TRBV2 NA CASSEKRELGNTIYF TGTGCCAGCAGTGAAAAGCGAGAACTTGGAAACACCATATATTTT
TRBJ2-7 15 TRBV9 TRBD1 CASSVVDRDGDEQYF TGTGCCAGCAGCGTAGTAGACAGGGACGGCGACGAGCAGTACTTC
TRBJ2-1 15 TRBV9 NA CASSAAHQSGIKQFF TGTGCCAGCAGCGCGGCCCATCAGTCAGGGATAAAGCAGTTCTTC
TRBJ1-5 14 TRBV6-5 NA CASNSRGGFGPQHF TGTGCCAGCAATAGTAGGGGGGGCTTCGGGCCCCAGCATTTT
TRBJ2-7 14 TRBV4-1 TRBD2 CASSQVGGAYEQYF TGCGCCAGCAGCCAAGTGGGGGGGGCCTACGAGCAGTACTTC